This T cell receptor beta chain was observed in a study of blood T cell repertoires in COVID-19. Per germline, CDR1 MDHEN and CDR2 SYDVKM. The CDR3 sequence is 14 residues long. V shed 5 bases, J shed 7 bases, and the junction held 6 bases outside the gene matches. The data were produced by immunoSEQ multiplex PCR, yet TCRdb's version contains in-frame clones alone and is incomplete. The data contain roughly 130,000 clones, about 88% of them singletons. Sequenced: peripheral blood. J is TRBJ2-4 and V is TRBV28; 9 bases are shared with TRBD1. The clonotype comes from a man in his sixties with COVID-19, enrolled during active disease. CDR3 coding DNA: TGTGCCAGCAGTCCCCGGACAGGGGAGAACATTCAGTACTTC. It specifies CASSPRTGENIQYF.